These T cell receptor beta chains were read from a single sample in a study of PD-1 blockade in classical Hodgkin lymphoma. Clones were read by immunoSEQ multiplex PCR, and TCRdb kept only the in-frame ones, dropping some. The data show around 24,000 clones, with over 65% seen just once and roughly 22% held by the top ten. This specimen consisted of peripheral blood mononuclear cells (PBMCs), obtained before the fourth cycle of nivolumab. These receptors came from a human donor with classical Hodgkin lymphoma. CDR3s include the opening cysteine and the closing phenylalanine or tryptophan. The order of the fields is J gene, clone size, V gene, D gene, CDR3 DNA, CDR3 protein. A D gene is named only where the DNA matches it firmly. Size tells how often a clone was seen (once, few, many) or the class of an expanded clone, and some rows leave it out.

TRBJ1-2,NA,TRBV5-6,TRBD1,TGTGCCAGCAGCTTGGGCGGGACAGACAGGTTC,CASSLGGTDRF
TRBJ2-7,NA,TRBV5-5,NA,TGTGCCAGTTCGAATGCCGGGACCGAGAGAAGACTGGAGTACTTC,CASSNAGTERRLEYF
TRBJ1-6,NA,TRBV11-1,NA,TGTGCCAGCGCCCGGGACCAAAATTCACCCCTCCACTTT,CASARDQNSPLHF
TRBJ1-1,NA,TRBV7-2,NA,TGTGCCAGCAGCTTACCCCGGCCCCCTCGTGAAGCTTTCTTT,CASSLPRPPREAFF
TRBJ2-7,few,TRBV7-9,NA,TGTGCCAGCAGCTCTTACGGGGGCGGTCCGACCTACGAGCAGTACTTC,CASSSYGGGPTYEQYF
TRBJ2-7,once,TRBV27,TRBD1,TGTGCCAGCAGTCCCTCGGGACAGGGCTCCGAGCAGTACTTC,CASSPSGQGSEQYF
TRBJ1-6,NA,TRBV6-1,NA,TGTGCCAGCAGTGAAGCTGAGGGGCTCAGCTCACCCCTCCACTTT,CASSEAEGLSSPLHF
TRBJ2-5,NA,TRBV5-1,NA,TGCGCCAGCAGCCAAACTTGGGGGCGTACAGCCCAAGAGACCCAGTACTTC,CASSQTWGRTAQETQYF
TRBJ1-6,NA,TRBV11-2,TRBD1,TGTGCCAGCACCATTAACAGGGGTTCACCCCTCCACTTT,CASTINRGSPLHF
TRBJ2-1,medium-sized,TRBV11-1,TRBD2,TGTGCCAGCAGCCTCAGGGCCCTAGCGGGAGGATCATACAATGAGCAGTTCTTC,CASSLRALAGGSYNEQFF
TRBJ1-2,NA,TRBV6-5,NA,TGTGCCAGCAGTTACTCGTGGACATCGATGTTTTTAGGCTACACCTTC,CASSYSWTSMFLGYTF
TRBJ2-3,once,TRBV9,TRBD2,TGTGCCAGCAGCGTTGGCTTTAGCGGGGGAGGGTCAGATACGCAGTATTTT,CASSVGFSGGGSDTQYF
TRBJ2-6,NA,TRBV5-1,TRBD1,TGCGCCAGCAGCTCCCAGGGGGCTGGGGCCAACGTCCTGACTTTC,CASSSQGAGANVLTF
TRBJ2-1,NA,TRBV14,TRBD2,TGTGCCAGCAGCCAAGCTTCGGGACTAGCGGGGGGGATTTACAATGAGCAGTTCTTC,CASSQASGLAGGIYNEQFF
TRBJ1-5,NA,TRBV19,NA,TGTGCCAGTATTGTTTCGGGGGGCGTGAGTCAGCCCCAGCATTTT,CASIVSGGVSQPQHF
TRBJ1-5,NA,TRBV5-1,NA,TGCGCCAGCAGCTTGGCAGGGAGTGGCAATCAGCCCCAGCATTTT,CASSLAGSGNQPQHF
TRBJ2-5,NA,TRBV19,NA,TGTGCCAGTAGTAACCTTCCGACTAGCCAAGAGACCCAGTACTTC,CASSNLPTSQETQYF
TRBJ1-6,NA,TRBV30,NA,TGTGCCTGGACTGCCCTCAGTAATTCACCCCTCCACTTT,CAWTALSNSPLHF
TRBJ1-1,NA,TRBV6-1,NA,TGTGCCAGCAGTGAACTGAACACTGAAGCTTTCTTT,CASSELNTEAFF
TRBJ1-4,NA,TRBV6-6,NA,TGTGCCAGCAGTTACTCTGGGGTGGAAGAAAAACTGTTTTTT,CASSYSGVEEKLFF
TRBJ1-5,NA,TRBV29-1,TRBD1,TGCAGCGTGGGACAGGGTAATCAGCCCCAGCATTTT,CSVGQGNQPQHF
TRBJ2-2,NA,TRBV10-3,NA,TGTGCCGCGGAGGAGGGGCTTGGCACCGGGGAGCTGTTTTTT,CAAEEGLGTGELFF
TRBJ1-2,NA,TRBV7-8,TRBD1,TGTGCCAGCAGCCCTTCCCGTCCCGGACAGGGAGACTATGGCTACACCTTC,CASSPSRPGQGDYGYTF
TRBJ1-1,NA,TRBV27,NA,TGTGCCAGCACCTTATCAAGAAGTAACACTGAAGCTTTCTTT,CASTLSRSNTEAFF
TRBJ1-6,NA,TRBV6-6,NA,TGTGCCAGCAGTTACTGGGCAGGGCCTAATTCACCCCTCCACTTT,CASSYWAGPNSPLHF
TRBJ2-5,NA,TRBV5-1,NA,TGCGCCACAACAGAAGACCAAGAGACCCAGTACTTC,CATTEDQETQYF
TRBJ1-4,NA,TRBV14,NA,TGTGCCAGCAGCCCCCGGACGGGGCGTGAAAAACTGTTTTTT,CASSPRTGREKLFF
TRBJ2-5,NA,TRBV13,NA,TGTGCCAGCAGCTCTAAAGGGGGAAAGAAAGAGACCCAGTACTTC,CASSSKGGKKETQYF
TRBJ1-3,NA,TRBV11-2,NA,TGTGCCAGCAGCTCTAGCCCGGGACAAGGAAACACCATATATTTT,CASSSSPGQGNTIYF
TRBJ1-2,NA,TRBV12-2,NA,TGTGCAAGTCGCTTAGCTTCAGGGATCCCCACTAACTATGGCTACACCTTC,CASRLASGIPTNYGYTF
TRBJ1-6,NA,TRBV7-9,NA,TGTGCCAGCAGCTTGGTAAAAAGTCTGTATAATTCACCCCTCCACTTT,CASSLVKSLYNSPLHF
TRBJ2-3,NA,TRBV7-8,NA,TGTGCCAGCAGCTTAGGAGGGGAGGAGTATTTT,CASSLGGEEYF
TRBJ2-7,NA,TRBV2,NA,TGTGCCAGCAGTCTATCGGGACAAGCCGGGTACGAGCAGTACTTC,CASSLSGQAGYEQYF
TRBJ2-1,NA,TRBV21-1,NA,TGTGCCAGCAGCAAAGGCGAACCCTCGGCCAATGAGCAGTTCTTC,CASSKGEPSANEQFF
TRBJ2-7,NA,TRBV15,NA,TGTGCCACCTCACGTGACACAGAGTACGAGCAGTACTTC,CATSRDTEYEQYF
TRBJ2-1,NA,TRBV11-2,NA,TGTGCCAGCAACCAACGCGGGGACCCGCAGTTCTTC,CASNQRGDPQFF
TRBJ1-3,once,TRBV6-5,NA,TGTGCCAGCAGTAAGGACGGATCCTCTGGAAACACCATATATTTT,CASSKDGSSGNTIYF
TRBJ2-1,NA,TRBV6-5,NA,TGTGCCAGCAGTAAAGGGGCGGCGGTTTACAATGAGCAGTTCTTC,CASSKGAAVYNEQFF
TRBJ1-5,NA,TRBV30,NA,TGTGCCTGGAGTGTACAAGGGTCCGGTCAGCCCCAGCATTTT,CAWSVQGSGQPQHF
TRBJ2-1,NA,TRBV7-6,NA,TGTGCCAGCAGCTTAGACGCTGGGGGGTTGGGCTCCTACAATGAGCAGTTCTTC,CASSLDAGGLGSYNEQFF
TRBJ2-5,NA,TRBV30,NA,TGTGCCTGGAGTCGAGGGCGACAAGAGACCCAGTACTTC,CAWSRGRQETQYF
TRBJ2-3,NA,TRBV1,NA,TGCACCAGCAGCCAAGATATTAGGGGGCGCGGTACAGATACGCAGTATTTT,CTSSQDIRGRGTDTQYF
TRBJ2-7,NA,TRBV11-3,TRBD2,TGTGCCAGCAGCCCCGTGGCTAGCGGTACCTACGAGCAGTACTTC,CASSPVASGTYEQYF
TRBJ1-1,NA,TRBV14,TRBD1,TGTGCCAGCAGCCAAGCGTCGGGACAGGGGATAGGAGCTTTCTTT,CASSQASGQGIGAFF
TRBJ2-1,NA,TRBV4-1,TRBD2,TGCGCCAGCAGCCCATCTGCCTTTACTAGCGGGAGGGGCAATGAGCAGTTCTTC,CASSPSAFTSGRGNEQFF
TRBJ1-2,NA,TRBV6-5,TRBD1,TGTGCCACCCAAGAGAGGGACAGGGGGTCTCGCTACACCTTC,CATQERDRGSRYTF
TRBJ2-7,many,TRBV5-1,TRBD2,TGCGCCAGCTCGCCTAGATTAGCGGGAGAAATCATTTTAGAAGAGCAGTACTTC,CASSPRLAGEIILEEQYF
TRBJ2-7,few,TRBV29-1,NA,TGCAGCGTTGGTCGAGGGGGTGCTTTCGAGCAGTACTTC,CSVGRGGAFEQYF
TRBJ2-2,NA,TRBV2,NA,TGTGCCAGCTCAGTATGGGGGGGGCCCACCGGGGAGCTGTTTTTT,CASSVWGGPTGELFF
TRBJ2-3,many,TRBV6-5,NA,TGTGCCACCACGGACCACTTTGGAGATACGCAGTATTTT,CATTDHFGDTQYF
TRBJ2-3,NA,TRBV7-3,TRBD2,TGTGCCAGCAGCCCCCACCCGACTAGCGGGGGCACAGATACGCAGTATTTT,CASSPHPTSGGTDTQYF
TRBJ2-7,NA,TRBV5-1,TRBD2,TGCGCCAGCAGTCTCGAGCGACTAGCGGTGTACGAGCAGTACTTC,CASSLERLAVYEQYF
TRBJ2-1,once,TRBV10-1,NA,TGCGCCAGCAGTCGCCGTTTTTCCAATGAGCAGTTCTTC,CASSRRFSNEQFF
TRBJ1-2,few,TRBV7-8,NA,TGTGCCAGCAGCCAAAGGAGTGCTTACAGCTATGGCTACACCTTC,CASSQRSAYSYGYTF